The rows below give T cell receptor beta chains drawn from one sample of a study of OX40 agonist ivuxolimab in advanced cancers. Profiling relied on immunoSEQ multiplex PCR, and the TCRdb table lists in-frame clones only, not all of them. The sample has more than 35,000 clones, around 83% seen once. Sequencing used CD4+ or CD8+ T cells sorted from blood, obtained in a trial of the OX40 agonist ivuxolimab. These TCRs come from an adult with an advanced solid tumor such as melanoma, head and neck, liver or kidney cancer. Each CDR3 is given with its conserved first and last residue. Each record gives: clone size, V gene, D gene, J gene, CDR3 DNA, CDR3 protein. A D gene is named only where the DNA matches it firmly. Not every row has a clone size; where given, it reads once, few, many or a size class.

size: NA
V: TRBV29-1
D: NA
J: TRBJ1-4
DNA: TGCAGTGCCTCCGGGACATATAATGAAAAACTGTTTTTT
CDR3: CSASGTYNEKLFF

size: once
V: TRBV9
D: NA
J: TRBJ2-6
DNA: TGTGCCAGCAGGCGTCTAGACTCTGGGGCCAACGTCCTGACTTTC
CDR3: CASRRLDSGANVLTF

size: once
V: TRBV6-5
D: NA
J: TRBJ1-2
DNA: TGTGCCTCCCTAGGGGGGGGAAATGGCTACACCTTC
CDR3: CASLGGGNGYTF

size: NA
V: TRBV5-5
D: NA
J: TRBJ1-1
DNA: TGTGCCAGCAGCTTGCCCTCCATTGTCGGTGAAGCTTTCTTT
CDR3: CASSLPSIVGEAFF

size: NA
V: TRBV7-3
D: TRBD2
J: TRBJ2-1
DNA: TGTGCCAGCAGCGTTCTAGCGGCAGGTGAGCAGTTCTTC
CDR3: CASSVLAAGEQFF

size: NA
V: TRBV6-6
D: NA
J: TRBJ2-7
DNA: TGTGCCAGCAGTTGGAGGAAGGACGAGCAGTACTTC
CDR3: CASSWRKDEQYF

size: NA
V: TRBV10-1
D: TRBD1
J: TRBJ2-7
DNA: TGCGCCAGCAGTGAATCAGGGGGTACTCACGAGCAGTACTTC
CDR3: CASSESGGTHEQYF

size: NA
V: TRBV9
D: TRBD2
J: TRBJ2-7
DNA: TGTGCCAGCAGCACCCGAAATGGGGGACTAGACGAGCAGTACTTC
CDR3: CASSTRNGGLDEQYF

size: NA
V: TRBV5-1
D: NA
J: TRBJ1-2
DNA: TGCGCCAGCAGCTTACATTCCCAACAGGCTTCCAGCTATGGCTACACCTTC
CDR3: CASSLHSQQASSYGYTF

size: NA
V: TRBV11-3
D: TRBD1
J: TRBJ2-5
DNA: TGTGCCAGCAGCTCCACAGGGGTGCCGCGGGAGACCCAGTACTTC
CDR3: CASSSTGVPRETQYF

size: NA
V: TRBV10-3
D: NA
J: TRBJ2-1
DNA: TGTGCCACCTCCCGAGACCGTAACTCCTACAATGAGCAGTTCTTC
CDR3: CATSRDRNSYNEQFF

size: NA
V: TRBV9
D: TRBD1
J: TRBJ2-5
DNA: TGTGCCAGCAGCGCCCCCGGGACAGAAGAGACCCAGTACTTC
CDR3: CASSAPGTEETQYF

size: NA
V: TRBV9
D: NA
J: TRBJ1-3
DNA: TGTGCCAGCAGATGTAGGGGAAGGCCCCAGGGAGGAAACACCATATATTTT
CDR3: CASRCRGRPQGGNTIYF

size: NA
V: TRBV6-1
D: NA
J: TRBJ1-5
DNA: TGTGCCAGCAGTGACGGATATAGCAATCAGCCCCAGCATTTT
CDR3: CASSDGYSNQPQHF

size: NA
V: TRBV9
D: NA
J: TRBJ2-5
DNA: TGTGCCAGCAGCGCCTATGGTACCGAGGTCGGGGTCCGAGAGACCCAGTACTTC
CDR3: CASSAYGTEVGVRETQYF

size: NA
V: TRBV2
D: NA
J: TRBJ2-7
DNA: TGTGCCACTAAACTCACTAAAGAGCAGTACTTC
CDR3: CATKLTKEQYF

size: NA
V: TRBV28
D: TRBD1
J: TRBJ1-1
DNA: TGTGCCAGCAGTTTACGGGACAGGGGGCGAGGAGCTTTCTTT
CDR3: CASSLRDRGRGAFF

size: NA
V: TRBV6-6
D: TRBD1
J: TRBJ2-3
DNA: TGTGCCAGCAGATTACAGGGGGCAAGCACAGATACGCAGTATTTT
CDR3: CASRLQGASTDTQYF

size: NA
V: TRBV5-1
D: TRBD1
J: TRBJ2-7
DNA: TGCGCCAGCAGCAAGGACAGGAGCTACGAGCAGTACTTC
CDR3: CASSKDRSYEQYF

size: NA
V: TRBV28
D: NA
J: TRBJ2-7
DNA: TGTGCCAGCAGTCGTCCGGGACGGAGCTCCTACGAGCAGTACTTC
CDR3: CASSRPGRSSYEQYF

size: NA
V: TRBV19
D: TRBD1
J: TRBJ1-5
DNA: TGTGCCAGTAGCAAAAGACAGGGTAGCAATCAGCCCCAGCATTTT
CDR3: CASSKRQGSNQPQHF

size: NA
V: TRBV5-4
D: NA
J: TRBJ1-1
DNA: TGTGCCAGCAGCTTGAAGGGGGTGAACACTGAAGCTTTCTTT
CDR3: CASSLKGVNTEAFF

size: once
V: TRBV7-6
D: NA
J: TRBJ2-2
DNA: TGTGCCAGCAGCCACCCGGGGGCGGGTACCGGGGAGCTGTTTTTT
CDR3: CASSHPGAGTGELFF

size: NA
V: TRBV10-3
D: TRBD2
J: TRBJ2-7
DNA: TGTGCCATCAGTGCGGGAGGCGGATCCTACGAGCAGTACTTC
CDR3: CAISAGGGSYEQYF

size: NA
V: TRBV7-2
D: NA
J: TRBJ1-5
DNA: TGTGCCAGCAGTCGGGACGGAGGCAATCAGCCCCAGCATTTT
CDR3: CASSRDGGNQPQHF

size: NA
V: TRBV6-1
D: NA
J: TRBJ2-3
DNA: TGTGCCAGCAGTGAAATTTACGGGGGAGGGGGTACGCAGTATTTT
CDR3: CASSEIYGGGGTQYF

size: NA
V: TRBV19
D: NA
J: TRBJ1-5
DNA: TGTGCCACGGCCGACAGCCGACTACAGCCCCAGCATTTT
CDR3: CATADSRLQPQHF

size: NA
V: TRBV10-3
D: NA
J: TRBJ2-7
DNA: TGTGCCATCAGTGCCCGGCCTGACGAGCAGTACTTC
CDR3: CAISARPDEQYF

size: NA
V: TRBV20-1
D: NA
J: TRBJ2-1
DNA: TGCAGTGTAGATACTTACAATGAGCAGTTCTTC
CDR3: CSVDTYNEQFF

size: NA
V: TRBV28
D: TRBD1
J: TRBJ1-5
DNA: TGTGCCAGCAGGACGGGGACAGGGAATCAGCCCCAGCATTTT
CDR3: CASRTGTGNQPQHF

size: NA
V: TRBV12-5
D: NA
J: TRBJ2-3
DNA: TGTGCTAGTGGAAAAGTGGATACGCAGTATTTT
CDR3: CASGKVDTQYF

size: NA
V: TRBV4-1
D: NA
J: TRBJ1-1
DNA: TGCGCCAGCAGCCAAGATGCTGTCACTGAAGCTTTCTTT
CDR3: CASSQDAVTEAFF

size: NA
V: TRBV28
D: NA
J: TRBJ2-2
DNA: TGTGCCAGCAGGGGGAACACCGGGGAGCTGTTTTTT
CDR3: CASRGNTGELFF

size: once
V: TRBV5-4
D: NA
J: TRBJ2-5
DNA: TGTGCCAGCAGCTGGACAGACCAAGAGACCCAGTACTTC
CDR3: CASSWTDQETQYF

size: NA
V: TRBV19
D: NA
J: TRBJ2-1
DNA: TGTGCCAGTAGTATAGACCGCAGAGGGCAGGGGCGTAATGAGCAGTTCTTC
CDR3: CASSIDRRGQGRNEQFF

size: NA
V: TRBV30
D: NA
J: TRBJ2-2
DNA: TGTGCCTGGAGCACAAATGGGGAACCCGGGGAGCTGTTTTTT
CDR3: CAWSTNGEPGELFF

size: NA
V: TRBV2
D: NA
J: TRBJ1-1
DNA: TGTGCCAGCAGTGAATTCCTGGAGGGAGACTTGAACACTGAAGCTTTCTTT
CDR3: CASSEFLEGDLNTEAFF

size: NA
V: TRBV19
D: TRBD1
J: TRBJ2-5
DNA: TGTGCCAGTAGTCCCCGGACAGGGGGAGAGACCCAGTACTTC
CDR3: CASSPRTGGETQYF

size: NA
V: TRBV28
D: TRBD1
J: TRBJ1-1
DNA: TGTGCCACCGCCCCGGGACAGGTGGCTAAGACTGAAGCTTTCTTT
CDR3: CATAPGQVAKTEAFF

size: NA
V: TRBV13
D: TRBD1
J: TRBJ2-1
DNA: TGTGCCAGCAGCTTAGGCCTGACAGGGTTTACAGGTGAGCAGTTCTTC
CDR3: CASSLGLTGFTGEQFF

size: NA
V: TRBV6-9
D: TRBD2
J: TRBJ2-1
DNA: TGTGCCAGCAGTCTGACTAGCGGGAGAATCGATGAGCAGTTCTTC
CDR3: CASSLTSGRIDEQFF

size: once
V: TRBV10-3
D: NA
J: TRBJ2-3
DNA: TGTGCCATCAGTGGGGCTATCACAGATACGCAGTATTTT
CDR3: CAISGAITDTQYF

size: NA
V: TRBV18
D: NA
J: TRBJ2-1
DNA: TGTGCCAGCTCACCAGCCGGGACCAGAAACAATGAGCAGTTCTTC
CDR3: CASSPAGTRNNEQFF

size: NA
V: TRBV28
D: TRBD1
J: TRBJ1-1
DNA: TGTGCCAGCAGTTTAGGAGGGACAGGGGGGACTGAAGCTTTCTTT
CDR3: CASSLGGTGGTEAFF

size: NA
V: TRBV5-6
D: TRBD1
J: TRBJ2-2
DNA: TGTGCCAGCAGCCTACGGACAGGGCATACCGGGGAGCTGTTTTTT
CDR3: CASSLRTGHTGELFF

size: NA
V: TRBV14
D: TRBD1
J: TRBJ2-7
DNA: TGTGCCAGCAGCCAGGGACAGGGCGTCTACGAGCAGTACTTC
CDR3: CASSQGQGVYEQYF

size: NA
V: TRBV4-2
D: NA
J: TRBJ2-3
DNA: TGTGCCAGCAGCCAAGTTGCCGCTAGCACAGATACGCAGTATTTT
CDR3: CASSQVAASTDTQYF

size: NA
V: TRBV7-2
D: TRBD2
J: TRBJ2-1
DNA: TGTGCCAGCAGCCCCGGGACTACTAATGAGCAGTTCTTC
CDR3: CASSPGTTNEQFF

size: NA
V: TRBV23-1
D: TRBD2
J: TRBJ2-7
DNA: TGCGCCAGCAGCCAAGGACTAGCGGGGGGCACCTACGAGCAGTACTTC
CDR3: CASSQGLAGGTYEQYF

size: NA
V: TRBV20-1
D: NA
J: TRBJ2-3
DNA: TGCAGTGCTGGAGTTACAGATACGCAGTATTTT
CDR3: CSAGVTDTQYF

size: NA
V: TRBV7-9
D: TRBD1
J: TRBJ2-7
DNA: TGTGCCAGCAGCCATGGGGGACAGGGTGAGCAGTACTTC
CDR3: CASSHGGQGEQYF

size: NA
V: TRBV4-1
D: NA
J: TRBJ1-1
DNA: TGCGCCAGCAGCCATAAAGGAGAGAACACTGAAGCTTTCTTT
CDR3: CASSHKGENTEAFF